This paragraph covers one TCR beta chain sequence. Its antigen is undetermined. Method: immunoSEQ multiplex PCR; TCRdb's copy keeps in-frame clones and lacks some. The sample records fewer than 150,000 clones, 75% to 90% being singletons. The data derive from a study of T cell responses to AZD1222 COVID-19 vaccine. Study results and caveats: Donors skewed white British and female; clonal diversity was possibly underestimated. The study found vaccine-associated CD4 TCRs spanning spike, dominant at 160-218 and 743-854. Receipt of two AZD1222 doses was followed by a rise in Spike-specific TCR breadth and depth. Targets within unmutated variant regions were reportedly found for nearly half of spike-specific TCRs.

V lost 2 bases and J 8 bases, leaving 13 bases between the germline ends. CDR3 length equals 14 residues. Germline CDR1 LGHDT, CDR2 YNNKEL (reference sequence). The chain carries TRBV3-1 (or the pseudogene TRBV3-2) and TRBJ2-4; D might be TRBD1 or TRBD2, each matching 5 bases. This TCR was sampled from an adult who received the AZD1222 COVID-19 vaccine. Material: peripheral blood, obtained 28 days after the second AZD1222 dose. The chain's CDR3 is CASSQSGPSYIQYF. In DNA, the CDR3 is TGTGCCAGCAGCCAATCGGGACCCTCCTACATTCAGTACTTC.